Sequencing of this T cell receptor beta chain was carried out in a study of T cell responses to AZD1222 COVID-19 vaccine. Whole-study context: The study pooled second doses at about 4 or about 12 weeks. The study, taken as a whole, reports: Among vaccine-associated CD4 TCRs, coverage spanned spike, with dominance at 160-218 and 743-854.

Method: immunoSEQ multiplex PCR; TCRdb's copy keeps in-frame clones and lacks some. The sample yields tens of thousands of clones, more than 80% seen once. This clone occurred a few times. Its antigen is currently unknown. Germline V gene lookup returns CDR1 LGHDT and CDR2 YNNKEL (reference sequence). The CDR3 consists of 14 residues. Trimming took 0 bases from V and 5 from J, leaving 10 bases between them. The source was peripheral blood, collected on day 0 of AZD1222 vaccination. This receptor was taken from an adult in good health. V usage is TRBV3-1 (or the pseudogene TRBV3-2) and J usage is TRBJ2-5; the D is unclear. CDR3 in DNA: TGTGCCAGCAGCCAAGAGTTGCGCTTGGAGACCCAGTACTTC. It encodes CASSQELRLETQYF.